Below, 10 T cell receptor beta chains from the same sample are listed, as sequenced in a study of blood T cell repertoires in COVID-19. Measured with immunoSEQ multiplex PCR; TCRdb has only the in-frame clones, and not every one. The data contain approximately 100,000 clones, about 84% of them singletons. The specimen was peripheral blood. The source is a woman over 75 with acute or convalescent COVID-19.

This chain uses TRBV6-5 with TRBJ1-1, with 8 bases aligning to TRBD1. The CDR3 covers 14 residues. After removal of 6 bases from V and 1 base from J, the junction contained 4 bases not matched to a gene. Per germline, CDR1 MNHEY and CDR2 SVGAGI. CDR3 in DNA: TGTGCCAGCAGGACCGGGACAGGGAACACTGAAGCTTTCTTT. Translation gives CASRTGTGNTEAFF.

This clone was detected once. The chain uses TRBV28 and TRBJ1-2; 8 nucleotides agree with TRBD1. CDR3 length: 14 residues. After removal of 4 bases from V and 4 bases from J, the junction contained 5 bases not matched to a gene. Germline V CDR1 and CDR2: MDHEN, SYDVKM. The CDR3 loop reads CASSSYRGGYGYTF. The CDR3 nucleotides read TGTGCCAGCAGTTCCTACAGGGGGGGCTATGGCTACACCTTC.

CDR3 in DNA: TGTGCCAGCTCACCACAGCCAGGGATAGGAGAATATGGCTACACCTTC. This sequence encodes CASSPQPGIGEYGYTF. The rearrangement uses TRBV18 and TRBJ1-2; possible D gene TRBD1, 5 bases. This CDR3 region has 16 residues. CDR1 is KGHSH and CDR2 is LQKENI in the germline V gene. V was pared by 1 base and J by 5 bases, with 17 bases between.

The rearrangement uses TRBV12-5 and TRBJ1-3; 9 bases align to TRBD1. The germline V gene encodes CDR1 LGHNT and CDR2 FRNRAP. The CDR3 consists of 15 residues. V lost 3 bases to trimming and J lost 4 bases; unmatched junction nucleotides: 4. The chain's CDR3 is CASGLGTGSGNTIYF. CDR3 DNA: TGTGCTAGTGGTTTAGGGACAGGGTCCGGAAACACCATATATTTT.

The chain has TRBV7-3 and TRBJ2-1; a possible D gene is TRBD1 (7 bases). In germline, CDR1 is SGHTA, CDR2 FQGTGA. The CDR3 runs 17 residues. V lost 0 bases, J lost 0 bases, and 12 bases lay in between. The CDR3 DNA follows: TGTGCCAGCAGCTTAACGCGGGACAGTTACTCCTACAATGAGCAGTTCTTC. This sequence encodes CASSLTRDSYSYNEQFF.

The V call is TRBV10-3, the J call TRBJ1-5; possible D gene TRBD1, 5 bases. V lost 2 bases, J lost 4 bases, and 15 bases lay in between. The CDR3 runs 16 residues. The V gene's germline CDR1 is ENHRY and CDR2 SYGVKD. The CDR3 sequence: CAISERRPGDNQPQHF. The CDR3 DNA is TGTGCCATCAGTGAGCGAAGACCGGGGGATAATCAGCCCCAGCATTTT.

CDR3 protein: CASSPSHLSGYTF. CDR3 nucleotides: TGTGCCAGCAGCCCCTCCCACCTATCTGGCTACACCTTC. The chain recombines TRBV28 with TRBJ1-2; D gene uncertain. The V gene lost 6 bases and the J gene lost 7 bases, with 15 bases spanning the gap. The CDR3 is 13 residues long. Germline V gives CDR1 MDHEN, CDR2 SYDVKM.

V gene TRBV7-2 combines with J gene TRBJ1-2; TRBD1 aligns across 10 bases. Germline lookup yields CDR1 SGHTA and CDR2 FQGNSA. This CDR3 comprises 16 residues. With V trimmed by 5 bases and J by 0 bases, 6 bases remained unmatched. CDR3 DNA: TGTGCCAGCAGCCCTAGACAGGGGGCGGCTAACTATGGCTACACCTTC. It translates to CASSPRQGAANYGYTF.

The genes are TRBV7-9 and TRBJ1-2; no firm D call. The ends were cut back, 1 base at V and 8 bases at J, with 8 bases in the middle. The CDR3 has 12 residues. Germline CDR1 is SEHNR and CDR2 is FQNEAQ (reference sequence). The CDR3 sequence: CASSLERRGYTF. CDR3 DNA: TGTGCCAGCAGCTTAGAGCGGAGGGGCTACACCTTC.

J is TRBJ1-2 and V is TRBV19; D remains unclear. This CDR3 comprises 13 residues. CDR1 and CDR2 from the germline V gene are LNHDA and SQIVND (reference sequence). With 8 bases removed from V and 5 bases from J, the gap between germline ends came to 15 bases. The CDR3 sequence: CASAYGESYGYTF. The CDR3, as DNA: TGTGCCAGTGCCTACGGGGAGTCATATGGCTACACCTTC. Full variable domain (remainder filled in from reference TRBV19 and TRBJ1-2): DGGITQSPKYLFRKEGQNVTLSCEQNLNHDAMYWYRQDPGQGLRLIYYSQIVNDFQKGDIAEGYSVSREKKESFPLTVTSAQKNPTAFYLCASAYGESYGYTFGSGTRLTVV.